Listed here are 30 T cell receptor beta chains from one sample, sequenced in a study of T-cell reconstitution after alpha-beta-depleted transplantation in children. TCRbeta library construction was performed incorporating unique molecular identifiers. MiXCR, run by TCRdb on the PCR reads, gives a single entry per CDR3 protein. This table has over 100,000 distinct CDR3 sequences, 10% appearing once. Sequencing was performed on PBMCs, taken before TCRalphabeta/CD19-depleted stem cell transplant. These receptors were obtained from a boy younger than 10 with acute lymphoblastic leukemia, due to receive a stem cell transplant.

This clonotype was seen a few times. The rearrangement joins TRBV29-1 to TRBJ1-1, with a possible D match to TRBD1 (5 bases). The ends were cut back, 3 bases at V and 10 bases at J, with 12 bases in the middle. This CDR3 has 11 residues. From germline, CDR1 is SQVTM and CDR2 ANQGSEA. The CDR3 is CSVEVRDGAFF. DNA for the CDR3: TGCAGCGTTGAGGTCAGGGACGGAGCTTTCTTT.

The genes are TRBV20-1 and TRBJ2-1; TRBD2 matches 7 bases. The CDR3 spans 14 residues. Germline CDR1 is DFQATT and CDR2 is SNEGSKA (reference sequence). After removal of 6 bases from V and 8 bases from J, the junction contained 13 bases not matched to a gene. The CDR3 is CSAAGREKGYEQFF. As DNA, the CDR3 is TGCAGTGCAGCCGGGCGGGAGAAGGGGTATGAGCAGTTCTTC.

This clonotype was detected only once. The chain couples TRBV6-5 to TRBJ2-7; TRBD1 matches at 7 bases. Trimming took 2 bases from V and 6 from J; bases not matched to a gene: 4. CDR3 length: 13 amino acids. Germline CDR1 and CDR2: MNHEY and SVGAGI. CDR3 region: CASSYDRVREQYF. CDR3 in DNA: TGTGCCAGCAGTTACGACAGGGTACGCGAGCAGTACTTC.

This clonotype appeared many times. The chain employs TRBV20-1 and TRBJ2-3, with TRBD2 matching 12 bases. The ends lost 2 bases at V and 1 base at J; junction bases unmatched: 7. In germline, CDR1 is DFQATT, CDR2 SNEGSKA (reference sequence). The CDR3 totals 17 residues. CDR3 nucleotides: TGCAGTGCTAGAAACCTAGCGGGAGGGTCCCGCACAGATACGCAGTATTTT. Amino acids: CSARNLAGGSRTDTQYF.

The V gene is TRBV20-1, the J gene TRBJ1-6; D unclear. CDR1 and CDR2 (germline): DFQATT, SNEGSKA (reference sequence). V lost 5 bases and J lost 6, with 20 bases in between. The CDR3 loop spans 16 amino acids. This chain's CDR3 is CSADHRSGSSNSPLHF. The DNA of the CDR3 is TGCAGTGCTGACCATCGCTCGGGCAGCTCTAATTCACCCCTCCACTTT.

There are many counts of this clonotype. The genes are TRBV20-1 and TRBJ1-2; 7 positions agree with TRBD1. V was pared by 6 bases and J by 2 bases, with 12 bases of the junction left unmatched. Germline assignment: CDR1 DFQATT and CDR2 SNEGSKA (reference sequence). The CDR3 sequence is 15 residues long. The CDR3 region has the DNA TGCAGTGCCCCGGCCGGGGGACAGAGGAACTATGGCTACACCTTC. Translated, it gives CSAPAGGQRNYGYTF.

Many counts were recorded for this clonotype. This rearrangement joins TRBV20-1 to TRBJ1-2, with D possibly being TRBD1 (5 bases). The CDR3 contains 15 residues. Trimming took off 1 base at V and 2 bases at J, with 14 bases between the two ends. The V gene's germline CDR1 is DFQATT and CDR2 SNEGSKA (reference sequence). CDR3 amino acids: CSARGLGDPNYGYTF. The DNA for the CDR3 is TGCAGTGCTAGAGGGTTAGGGGACCCAAACTATGGCTACACCTTC.

This clonotype came up a few times. This chain links TRBV6-6 with TRBJ2-1, with 7 bases fitting TRBD2. Germline-derived CDR1 and CDR2 are MNHNY and SVGAGI (reference sequence). With 4 bases clipped from V and 10 bases from J, the junction kept 7 bases outside the gene matches. The CDR3 consists of 13 residues. The CDR3 protein is CASSSILADEQFF. The CDR3 nucleotides read TGTGCCAGCAGTTCGATCCTAGCGGACGAGCAGTTCTTC.

This rearrangement joins TRBV7-2 to TRBJ1-2, with D perhaps TRBD1 (5 bases). Germline-derived CDR1 and CDR2 are SGHTA and FQGNSA. V was clipped by 3 bases and J by 3 bases, with 14 bases between them. This CDR3 has 15 amino acids. The CDR3 reads CASSLNPGQDYGYTF. The CDR3 nucleotides read TGTGCCAGCAGCTTGAATCCCGGACAAGACTATGGCTACACCTTC.

The V gene is TRBV5-1, the J gene TRBJ2-7; 7 bases are shared with TRBD1. V trimming: 0 bases; J trimming: 2 bases; junction bases outside the gene matches: 8. Germline V gene lookup returns CDR1 SGHRS and CDR2 YFSETQ. The CDR3 is 16 residues long. The CDR3 sequence is CASSLVTGTVTYEQYF. CDR3 bases: TGCGCCAGCAGCTTGGTGACCGGGACAGTAACCTACGAGCAGTACTTC.

The chain has TRBV10-3 and TRBJ2-1; D not certain. The CDR3 contains 13 residues. Germline CDR1 ENHRY, CDR2 SYGVKD. V shed 6 bases and J shed 0 bases, with 6 bases lying between them. DNA for the CDR3: TGTGCCATCAGGGGCGACTCCTACAATGAGCAGTTCTTC. Translation: CAIRGDSYNEQFF.

A note on this clonotype: Its ends do not fully match the called genes, so a read error is possible. V and J are TRBV5-1 and TRBJ2-7; 11 positions match TRBD1. The CDR3 has 14 amino acids. The germline CDR1 and CDR2 sequences are SGHRS and YFSETQ. The CDR3 spells CASKRTGGLYEQNF. The CDR3 coding sequence is TGCGCCAGCAAACGGACAGGGGGCCTTTACGAGCAGAACTTC.

This sequence joins TRBV6-2 or TRBV6-3 and TRBJ2-1; TRBD2 agrees at 15 bases. Germline CDR1 and CDR2: MNHEY and SVGEGT. CDR3 length: 16 residues. Unmatched junction bases numbered 6, after V lost 5 bases and J lost 7 bases. CDR3 DNA sequence: TGTGCCAGCAGTAAGCCCGGGACTAGCGGGGGGAATGAGCAGTTCTTC. It yields the protein CASSKPGTSGGNEQFF.

In this sample, this clonotype turned up many times. The rearrangement uses TRBV12-3 or TRBV12-4 and TRBJ2-1; TRBD2 agrees at 10 bases. The CDR3 is 13 residues long. J lost 10 bases, V lost 5 bases, and 5 bases had no gene match. The CDR3 bases are TGTGCCAGCAGTCCTAGCGGGGGAAGAGAGCAGTTCTTC. Residues: CASSPSGGREQFF.

Points on this clonotype: Just one base apart from a much larger clone, this may be a read error. The CDR3 DNA sequence: TGTACCAGCAGCCTTCTAACCGGGACAGGGGAGTACAATGAGCAGTTCTTC. It encodes CTSSLLTGTGEYNEQFF. The chain recombines TRBV12-3 or TRBV12-4 with TRBJ2-1; 10 nucleotides match TRBD1. The CDR3 consists of 17 residues.

This rearrangement joins TRBV20-1 to TRBJ2-3, with a weak D call TRBD2 (5 bases). The V gene lost 3 bases and the J gene lost 0 bases, with 19 bases spanning the gap. The length of the CDR3 is 17 residues. Germline V gene sequence: CDR1 DFQATT, CDR2 SNEGSKA (reference sequence). The CDR3 protein is CSARPIALITSTDTQYF. The CDR3 bases are TGCAGTGCTAGGCCCATAGCGCTTATCACTAGCACAGATACGCAGTATTTT.

In its sample, this clonotype was seen a few times. The V call is TRBV6-1, the J call TRBJ1-5, with 7 nucleotides matching TRBD1. The junction had 9 bases not matched to a gene; V was cut back by 6 bases and J by 7 bases. Germline-derived CDR1 and CDR2 are MNHNS and SASEGT. CDR3 size: 14 residues. CDR3 sequence reads: CASRFDRDGQPQHF. The CDR3 DNA reads TGTGCCAGCAGGTTTGACAGGGACGGACAGCCCCAGCATTTT.

At least ten counts were recorded for this clonotype. This chain uses TRBV20-1 with TRBJ2-4; no definite D call. Trimming shortened V by 6 bases and J by 9 bases, and 15 bases separated the two germline ends. The V gene's germline CDR1 is DFQATT and CDR2 SNEGSKA (reference sequence). This CDR3 comprises 12 residues. The CDR3 nucleotides are TGCAGTGCAGTTGAAGGCCTAGGCATTCAGTACTTC. Amino acids: CSAVEGLGIQYF.

The chain uses TRBV20-1 and TRBJ2-7; TRBD2 matches 12 bases. Germline-derived CDR1 and CDR2 are DFQATT and SNEGSKA (reference sequence). Trimming removed 3 bases from V and 2 bases from J; junction bases left unmatched: 8. The CDR3 loop spans 16 amino acids. The CDR3 DNA follows: TGCAGTGCTAGGGATGTCCGACTAGCGGGAGCCTACGAGCAGTACTTC. Protein: CSARDVRLAGAYEQYF.

Points on this clonotype: In this CDR3 the conserved last residue, phenylalanine or tryptophan, is missing, so a read error is likely. CDR3 sequence: CAAALGGTDTQYY. CDR3 bases: TGTGCCGCGGCTCTAGGGGGAACAGATACGCAGTATTAT. The genes are TRBV7-8 and TRBJ2-3; the D gene is possibly TRBD1 (6 bases). CDR3 length equals 13 residues. The V end was cut by 11 bases, the J end by 3 bases, with 15 bases between. CDR1 and CDR2 (germline): SGHVS, FQNEAQ.

The sample holds many counts of this clonotype. The CDR3 region has the DNA TGCGCCAGCAGCTTGGCTCCTCGGGTGGAGGGTTCCTACAATGAGCAGTTCTTC. This encodes CASSLAPRVEGSYNEQFF. This sequence joins TRBV5-1 and TRBJ2-1; D might be TRBD2 (6 bases). Germline assignment: CDR1 SGHRS and CDR2 YFSETQ. The CDR3 totals 18 residues. Trimming pared 0 bases from V and 1 base from J, leaving 17 bases between.

This clonotype showed up many times. The chain combines TRBV6-5 with TRBJ2-7; TRBD2 matches 10 bases. In germline, CDR1 is MNHEY, CDR2 SVGAGI. The CDR3 is 16 residues long. The junction had 14 bases not matched to a gene; V was cut back by 6 bases and J by 6 bases. As DNA, the CDR3 is TGTGCCAGCAGCCTGGATGAGACGAGCGGGAGGGCCGAGCAGTACTTC. Protein sequence: CASSLDETSGRAEQYF.

There are many counts of this clonotype. The chain recombines TRBV11-2 with TRBJ1-2; no definite D call. Germline V gives CDR1 SGHAT, CDR2 FQNNGV. The CDR3 runs to 13 residues. With 0 bases removed from V and 8 bases from J, the gap between germline ends came to 10 bases. CDR3 amino acids: CASSLDVGRGYTF. The CDR3 DNA reads as TGTGCCAGCAGCTTAGATGTGGGTCGGGGCTACACCTTC.

This clonotype was observed at least ten times. V gene TRBV5-1 combines with J gene TRBJ2-1, with TRBD2 identical over 10 bases. The germline V gene has CDR1 SGHRS and CDR2 YFSETQ. With V trimmed by 0 bases and J by 6 bases, 6 bases remained unmatched. The CDR3 has 16 amino acids. CDR3 sequence (DNA): TGCGCCAGCAGCTTGGTTAGCGGGAGGTCTTTCAATGAGCAGTTCTTC. Its translation is CASSLVSGRSFNEQFF.

This clonotype occurred a few times. The chain joins TRBV6-1 to TRBJ2-7; 11 bases match TRBD1. The germline gives CDR1 MNHNS, CDR2 SASEGT. This CDR3 comprises 15 residues. Germline trimming cut 3 bases from V and 0 bases from J; bases unmatched to any gene: 1. As DNA, the CDR3 is TGTGCCAGCAGTGATGGACAGGGGGCCTCCTACGAGCAGTACTTC. This codes for CASSDGQGASYEQYF.

The chain uses TRBV28 and TRBJ2-7, with TRBD1 matching over 8 bases. The CDR3 consists of 16 residues. The V gene's germline CDR1 is MDHEN and CDR2 SYDVKM. V lost 5 bases and J lost 6; bases outside the gene matches: 15. The CDR3, as DNA: TGTGCCAGCAGTCCCTACGGACAGGGAGTCGCAGGCGAGCAGTACTTC. This gives the protein CASSPYGQGVAGEQYF.

This clonotype was seen more than once but under ten times. The chain links TRBV6-5 to TRBJ1-2; tentatively, D is TRBD1 (5 bases). CDR3 length: 13 amino acids. Germline V CDR1 and CDR2: MNHEY, SVGAGI. V lost 4 bases and J 4 bases, leaving 10 bases between the germline ends. As DNA, the CDR3 is TGTGCCAGCAGTTCATCGACAGTCTATGGCTACACCTTC. Amino acid sequence: CASSSSTVYGYTF.

The chain recombines TRBV20-1 with TRBJ2-7; 11 positions match TRBD1. Trimming took 4 bases from V and 4 from J; bases not matched to a gene: 3. CDR1 and CDR2 (germline): DFQATT, SNEGSKA (reference sequence). The CDR3 loop spans 13 amino acids. CDR3 sequence reads: CSANRDRGYEQYF. DNA for the CDR3: TGCAGTGCTAACCGGGACAGGGGGTACGAGCAGTACTTC.

This clonotype was seen at least ten times. The V call is TRBV20-1, the J call TRBJ1-1; 9 positions agree with TRBD1. The V segment lost 3 bases and the J segment 3 bases; nucleotides outside the gene matches: 8. CDR3 length: 15 residues. Germline loops: CDR1 DFQATT, CDR2 SNEGSKA (reference sequence). Here the CDR3 reads CSARKETGGHTEAFF. Here the CDR3 DNA reads TGCAGTGCTAGGAAAGAAACAGGGGGCCACACTGAAGCTTTCTTT.

This clonotype was counted at least ten times. The rearrangement joins TRBV28 to TRBJ2-7; 9 nucleotides match TRBD1. In germline, CDR1 is MDHEN, CDR2 SYDVKM. The CDR3 has 14 amino acids. V lost 8 bases, J lost 0 bases, and 5 bases stayed unmatched. CDR3 region: CASGGTGISYEQYF. The CDR3 nucleotides are TGTGCCAGCGGAGGGACAGGGATCTCCTACGAGCAGTACTTC.